These 14 T cell receptor beta chains originate from one sample sequenced in a study of cytomegalovirus exposure and HLA in healthy donors. Primers included in the PCR were 60 Vbeta and 13 Jbeta primers. Using immunoSEQ multiplex PCR, the repertoire was profiled, and TCRdb retains in-frame clones only, with some absent. This sample has about 240,000 clones; roughly 84% occur once, and the top ten carry roughly 0.22%. Material: PBMCs. Receptor source: a girl aged 2-9 years in good health and CMV-seronegative.

This clone occurred once. The chain joins TRBV2 to TRBJ1-2; TRBD1 might be the D (5 bases). The CDR3 has 15 residues. V dropped 4 bases and J dropped 7 bases, with 19 bases sitting between them. Germline V gives CDR1 SNHLY, CDR2 FYNNEI. Here the CDR3 reads CASSGDQGPGFGYTF. The CDR3 nucleotides read TGTGCCAGCAGTGGTGACCAGGGTCCCGGGTTTGGCTACACCTTC.

This clone appeared once. The rearrangement links TRBV5-6 to TRBJ2-1, with D perhaps matching TRBD2 (6 bases). Germline V gene lookup returns CDR1 SGHDT and CDR2 YYEEEE. V gave up 3 bases and J gave up 9 bases, with 22 bases separating them. The length of the CDR3 is 16 residues. The CDR3 DNA follows: TGTGCCAGCAGCTCGCGGGGCGGGACCCCCATCGGTGAGCAGTTCTTC. Translation: CASSSRGGTPIGEQFF. Filled out from reference TRBV5-6 and TRBJ2-1, the complete variable domain reads DAGVTQSPTHLIKTRGQQVTLRCSPKSGHDTVSWYQQALGQGPQFIFQYYEEEERQRGNFPDRFSGHQFPNYSSELNVNALLLGDSALYLCASSSRGGTPIGEQFFGPGTRLTVL.

To note about this clone: The sample has other DNA sequences that encode this CDR3 too. This chain uses TRBV4-1 with TRBJ1-5, with 7 bases that match TRBD1. The CDR3 length is 14 residues. Trimming removed 0 bases from V and 5 bases from J; junction bases left unmatched: 1. Germline V gene lookup returns CDR1 MGHRA and CDR2 YSYEKL. CDR3 sequence: CASSQDRGDQPQHF. The CDR3 bases are TGCGCCAGCAGCCAAGACAGGGGGGATCAGCCCCAGCATTTT.

The chain links TRBV5-6 to TRBJ1-2, with TRBD1 matching over 9 bases. CDR3 length equals 13 residues. The germline gives CDR1 SGHDT, CDR2 YYEEEE. Trimming at V came to 5 bases and at J to 4 bases, leaving 3 bases not matched to a gene. The CDR3 bases are TGTGCCAGCAGTTCGACAGGGGGCTATGGCTACACCTTC. Its protein is CASSSTGGYGYTF.

The genes are TRBV29-1 and TRBJ1-1; a possible D gene is TRBD1 (6 bases). The CDR3 has 13 amino acids. Germline CDR1 and CDR2: SQVTM and ANQGSEA. V was trimmed by 5 bases and J by 0 bases, leaving 10 bases between them. The CDR3 DNA reads TGCAGCGTTATTGGACAGATGAACACTGAAGCTTTCTTT. Residues: CSVIGQMNTEAFF.

Only one count was recorded for this clone. V is TRBV19 and J is TRBJ1-2, with a weak D call TRBD1 (6 bases). CDR3 length: 14 amino acids. The germline V gene encodes CDR1 LNHDA and CDR2 SQIVND (reference sequence). Trimming cost V 6 bases and J 0 bases, with 11 bases left between them. CDR3 sequence (DNA): TGTGCCAGTAGGGGGTCAGGGGCTAACTATGGCTACACCTTC. Translation: CASRGSGANYGYTF.

The chain employs TRBV6-1 and TRBJ1-5; D remains ambiguous. CDR1 MNHNS and CDR2 SASEGT come from the germline V gene. The CDR3 is 12 amino acids. V dropped 11 bases and J dropped 0 bases, with 8 bases sitting between them. For the CDR3, the DNA is TGTGCCGGCGGGGTTAGCAATCAGCCCCAGCATTTT. It is translated as CAGGVSNQPQHF.

This chain links TRBV19 with TRBJ2-7; TRBD1 aligns across 8 bases. CDR3 length equals 14 residues. Germline-derived CDR1 and CDR2 are LNHDA and SQIVND (reference sequence). Losses at the gene ends were 6 bases for V and 2 bases for J; bases not matched to a gene: 6. In nucleotides, the CDR3 is TGTGCCAGTAGAGATGACAGGGGAACCTACGAGCAGTACTTC. Encoded protein: CASRDDRGTYEQYF.

The chain is built from TRBV6-1 and TRBJ1-2; D remains unclear. The ends were cut back, 3 bases at V and 6 bases at J, with 17 bases in the middle. Germline CDR1 MNHNS, CDR2 SASEGT. The CDR3 is 15 amino acids. Written as DNA, the CDR3 is TGTGCCAGCAGTGACAGAGGTTTTTCCATGGATGGCTACACCTTC. This sequence encodes CASSDRGFSMDGYTF.

The chain employs TRBV6-5 and TRBJ1-1; TRBD1 is a possible D gene (5 bases). Germline values: CDR1 MNHEY, CDR2 SVGAGI. This CDR3 region has 15 residues. Trimming cost V 4 bases and J 1 base, with 13 bases left between them. The CDR3 sequence is CASSSTLGGNTEAFF. CDR3 DNA sequence: TGTGCCAGCAGTTCGACCTTGGGGGGGAACACTGAAGCTTTCTTT.

This clone was seen once. This chain uses TRBV25-1 with TRBJ1-6, with 9 bases lining up with TRBD1. The germline gives CDR1 MGHDK, CDR2 SYGVNS. The CDR3 covers 15 residues. The V segment lost 0 bases and the J segment 7 bases; nucleotides outside the gene matches: 1. CDR3: CASSEYGTGNSPLHF. The CDR3 nucleotides read TGTGCCAGCAGTGAATATGGGACAGGGAATTCACCCCTCCACTTT.

In its sample, this clone was seen once. The rearrangement links TRBV10-3 to TRBJ2-5; 7 bases align to TRBD2. The trim removed 0 bases at V and 2 bases at J, leaving 12 bases unmatched. The CDR3 runs 18 residues. Germline CDR1 ENHRY, CDR2 SYGVKD. CDR3 bases: TGTGCCATCAGTGAGTCTCCCCCCTCAGGTAGCGGGCAAGAGACCCAGTACTTC. Protein sequence: CAISESPPSGSGQETQYF.

This chain joins TRBV6-7 and TRBJ1-1; D unresolved. TRBV6-7 is an ORF; its function is uncertain. This CDR3 contains 12 residues. Trimming took off 3 bases at V and 4 bases at J, with 6 bases between the two ends. CDR3 bases: TGTGCCAGCAGTTATTATAGCACTGAAGCTTTCTTT. Its translation is CASSYYSTEAFF.

This clone was seen a single time. V and J are TRBV6-5 and TRBJ1-6; D gene uncertain. The length of the CDR3 is 13 residues. Trimming stripped 7 bases from V and 9 bases from J, with 13 bases between. CDR1 is MNHEY and CDR2 is SVGAGI in the germline V gene. The CDR3 bases are TGTGCCAGCAAGATACTAGGAGGTTCACCCCTCCACTTT. Translating it yields CASKILGGSPLHF.